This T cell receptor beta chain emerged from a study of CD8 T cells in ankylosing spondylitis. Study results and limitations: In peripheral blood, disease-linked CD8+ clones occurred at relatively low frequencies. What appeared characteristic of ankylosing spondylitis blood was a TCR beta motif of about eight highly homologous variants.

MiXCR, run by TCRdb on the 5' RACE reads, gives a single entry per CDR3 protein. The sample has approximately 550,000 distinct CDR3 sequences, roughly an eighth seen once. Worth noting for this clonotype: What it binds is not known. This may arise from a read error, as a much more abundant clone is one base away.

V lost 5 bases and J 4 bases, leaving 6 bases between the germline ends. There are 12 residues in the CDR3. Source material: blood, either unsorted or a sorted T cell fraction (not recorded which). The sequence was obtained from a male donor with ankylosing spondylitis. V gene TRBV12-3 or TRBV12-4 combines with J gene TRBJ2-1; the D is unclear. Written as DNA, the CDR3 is TGTGCCAGCAGTAAGGATTACAATGAGCAGTTCTTC. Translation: CASSKDYNEQFF.